These 21 T cell receptor beta chains came from one sample sequenced in a study of T cell clones after liver transplantation. Repertoires were generated with immunoSEQ multiplex PCR, while TCRdb's copy carries only in-frame clones and drops some. The sample holds under 85,000 clones, 80% seen once. The sequenced sample was CD4+ T cells from blood, obtained 12 months after liver transplant. The receptors originated from a human patient who received a liver transplant. The graft donor may have contributed some T cells.

J is TRBJ2-5 and V is TRBV20-1; D gene unclear. CDR1 is DFQATT, CDR2 SNEGSKA, per germline (reference sequence). The CDR3 extends over 11 amino acids. Trimming stripped 4 bases from V and 8 bases from J, with 11 bases between. CDR3 in DNA: TGCAGTGCTATACGATCGGAAACCCAGTACTTC. Its translation is CSAIRSETQYF.

This chain uses TRBV28 with TRBJ2-1, with D possibly TRBD1 on 5 matching bases. CDR1 and CDR2 from the germline V gene are MDHEN and SYDVKM. This CDR3 is 16 amino acids long. Trimming shortened V by 7 bases and J by 2 bases, and 18 bases separated the two germline ends. The CDR3 loop is CASNGFFGATYNEQFF. CDR3 in DNA: TGTGCCAGCAACGGGTTCTTTGGGGCAACCTACAATGAGCAGTTCTTC.

The genes are TRBV6-1 and TRBJ2-2; TRBD2 aligns across 8 bases. V shed 4 bases, J shed 2 bases, and the junction held 15 bases outside the gene matches. CDR1 and CDR2 from the germline V gene are MNHNS and SASEGT. This CDR3 is 19 amino acids long. Here the CDR3 DNA reads TGTGCCAGCAGTGGCTTCAGGCTAGCGGGTCACCCTAACACCGGGGAGCTGTTTTTT. It codes for CASSGFRLAGHPNTGELFF.

Concerning this clone itself: This sample also contains other DNA sequences that code for the same CDR3. This chain links TRBV30 with TRBJ1-2, with 8 bases identical to TRBD1. Unmatched junction bases numbered 3, after V lost 2 bases and J lost 4 bases. Germline lookup yields CDR1 GTSNPN and CDR2 SVGIG (reference sequence). The CDR3 has 13 residues. CDR3 loop: CAWSRDRPYGYTF. Written as DNA, the CDR3 is TGTGCCTGGAGTCGGGACAGGCCCTATGGCTACACCTTC.

The chain links TRBV20-1 to TRBJ1-4; D ambiguous. The germline V gene encodes CDR1 DFQATT and CDR2 SNEGSKA (reference sequence). The ends were cut back, 5 bases at V and 6 bases at J, with 4 bases in the middle. The CDR3 is 10 amino acids. The CDR3 DNA follows: TGCAGTGCTTTAGATGAAAAACTGTTTTTT. This gives the protein CSALDEKLFF.

J is TRBJ2-3 and V is TRBV28; 12 nucleotides line up with TRBD2. The CDR3 runs 16 residues. The ends lost 5 bases at V and 2 bases at J; junction bases unmatched: 5. Germline V gene sequence: CDR1 MDHEN, CDR2 SYDVKM. The CDR3 is CASSPGLAGLTDTQYF. The CDR3 nucleotides read TGTGCCAGCAGTCCAGGACTAGCGGGACTCACAGATACGCAGTATTTT. The complete variable domain, with remaining parts taken from reference TRBV28 and TRBJ2-3, reads DVKVTQSSRYLVKRTGEKVFLECVQDMDHENMFWYRQDPGLGLRLIYFSYDVKMKEKGDIPEGYSVSREKKERFSLILESASTNQTSMYLCASSPGLAGLTDTQYFGPGTRLTVL.

This clone has only one observation. V is TRBV7-9 and J is TRBJ1-5; D remains unclear. Trimming shortened V by 1 base and J by 5 bases, and 6 bases separated the two germline ends. Germline assignment: CDR1 SEHNR and CDR2 FQNEAQ (reference sequence). This CDR3 is 13 amino acids long. The CDR3 sequence: CASSLGADQPQHF. In DNA, the CDR3 is TGTGCCAGCAGCTTAGGGGCGGATCAGCCCCAGCATTTT.

The rearrangement uses TRBV18 and TRBJ2-5; TRBD1 agrees at 7 bases. CDR1 and CDR2 from the germline V gene are KGHSH and LQKENI. Germline trimming cut 6 bases from V and 2 bases from J; bases unmatched to any gene: 3. CDR3 length: 13 residues. CDR3: CASSPTGQETQYF. CDR3 sequence (DNA): TGTGCCAGCTCTCCGACAGGGCAAGAGACCCAGTACTTC.

This clone was seen just once. The rearrangement links TRBV7-9 to TRBJ2-7; the D is unclear. There are 13 residues in the CDR3. Trimming took 5 bases from V and 2 from J, leaving 10 bases between them. Germline V gene data show CDR1 as SEHNR and CDR2 as FQNEAQ (reference sequence). The CDR3 is CASSLDGTYEQYF. The CDR3 bases are TGTGCCAGCAGCCTCGACGGAACCTACGAGCAGTACTTC.

This clone was counted a single time. The gene calls are TRBV9 and TRBJ2-5; no clear D. V was pared by 4 bases and J by 4 bases, with 17 bases between. Germline V gene lookup returns CDR1 SGDLS and CDR2 YYNGEE. The CDR3 is 15 amino acids. CDR3 sequence (DNA): TGTGCCAGCAGCCCCCGTCCTAATTTGGGAGAGACCCAGTACTTC. It specifies CASSPRPNLGETQYF.

The chain links TRBV7-9 to TRBJ1-1, with a tentative D call TRBD1 (5 bases). CDR3 length: 15 amino acids. The germline CDR1 and CDR2 sequences are SEHNR and FQNEAQ (reference sequence). Trimming cost V 4 bases and J 6 bases, with 18 bases left between them. The CDR3 loop reads CASSSGASRPPEAFF. CDR3 coding DNA: TGTGCCAGCAGCTCTGGGGCCTCCCGGCCACCTGAAGCTTTCTTT.

This sequence joins TRBV25-1 and TRBJ1-2, with 8 bases identical to TRBD1. Germline V gene lookup returns CDR1 MGHDK and CDR2 SYGVNS. The trim removed 3 bases at V and 4 bases at J, leaving 13 bases unmatched. The CDR3 is 17 residues long. The DNA of the CDR3 is TGTGCCAGCAGTGAGGCAGGACAGGGAATAGCTGTCTATGGCTACACCTTC. This gives the protein CASSEAGQGIAVYGYTF.

The chain couples TRBV10-2 to TRBJ1-1; possible D gene TRBD1, 6 bases. CDR1 is WSHSY and CDR2 is SAAADI in the germline V gene. This CDR3 is 12 amino acids long. V was cut by 5 bases and J by 10 bases, with 14 bases left in between. CDR3 sequence: CASSPDRRGAFF. CDR3 in DNA: TGCGCCAGCAGTCCTGACAGGCGCGGAGCTTTCTTT.

The V and J genes are TRBV28 and TRBJ1-5; the D gene is possibly TRBD1 (6 bases). CDR3 size: 14 residues. Germline assignment: CDR1 MDHEN and CDR2 SYDVKM. V lost 2 bases to trimming and J lost 7 bases, with 12 bases between them. The CDR3 loop is CASSLPRGEQPQHF. The CDR3 DNA sequence: TGTGCCAGCAGTTTACCCAGGGGAGAGCAGCCCCAGCATTTT.

The chain combines TRBV19 with TRBJ1-1; D unresolved. Trimming took 6 bases from V and 7 from J, leaving 21 bases between them. Germline CDR1 LNHDA, CDR2 SQIVND (reference sequence). The CDR3 consists of 15 residues. The CDR3 here is CASRSLSDTLDEAFF. The CDR3 nucleotides read TGTGCCAGTAGGTCGCTGTCAGATACTCTGGATGAAGCTTTCTTT.

For the CDR3, the DNA is TGTGCCAGCAGTATTACAGGGGCGGGTACTGAAGCTTTCTTT. Protein product: CASSITGAGTEAFF. This sequence joins TRBV28 and TRBJ1-1; TRBD1 matches at 7 bases. Trimming at V came to 5 bases and at J to 5 bases, leaving 8 bases not matched to a gene. The CDR3 length is 14 residues. Germline loops: CDR1 MDHEN, CDR2 SYDVKM.

This clone was detected a few times. V and J are TRBV27 and TRBJ1-1; 11 bases agree with TRBD1. This CDR3 spans 13 amino acids. Germline trimming cut 8 bases from V and 5 bases from J; bases unmatched to any gene: 4. In germline, CDR1 is MNHEY, CDR2 SMNVEV (reference sequence). This CDR3 reads CASGQGARTEAFF. DNA of the CDR3: TGTGCCAGCGGACAGGGGGCGCGAACTGAAGCTTTCTTT.

The gene calls are TRBV7-8 and TRBJ1-5, with unresolved D. The CDR3 length is 13 residues. Trimming removed 1 base at V and 4 bases at J, with 5 bases between. Germline CDR1 is SGHVS and CDR2 is FQNEAQ. CDR3 in DNA: TGTGCCAGCAGCTTAGTGGTGAATCAGCCCCAGCATTTT. Its protein product is CASSLVVNQPQHF. The full variable domain, its missing parts supplied by reference TRBV7-8 and TRBJ1-5, is GAGVSQSPRYKVAKRGQDVALRCDPISGHVSLFWYQQALGQGPEFLTYFQNEAQLDKSGLPSDRFFAERPEGSVSTLKIQRTQQEDSAVYLCASSLVVNQPQHFGDGTRLSIL.

The table lists this clone with a few counts. CDR3 loop: CASSFRSGTSYSYEQYF. CDR3 DNA sequence: TGTGCCAGCAGCTTTCGCTCGGGGACTAGCTACTCCTACGAGCAGTACTTC. This rearrangement joins TRBV11-2 to TRBJ2-7; 9 bases line up with TRBD2. Germline CDR1 is SGHAT and CDR2 is FQNNGV. The V and J ends lost 3 bases and 0 bases, in that order; junction bases with no gene match: 9. The CDR3 is 17 residues long.

The V gene is TRBV20-1, the J gene TRBJ2-7; D is unclear. This CDR3 spans 11 amino acids. The V end was cut by 7 bases, the J end by 3 bases, with 10 bases between. CDR1 is DFQATT, CDR2 SNEGSKA, per germline (reference sequence). CDR3 in amino acids: CSGNLDYEQYF. The CDR3, as DNA: TGCAGTGGCAATCTAGACTACGAGCAGTACTTC.

CDR3 sequence reads: CASSLGRNSGANVLTF. In nucleotides, the CDR3 is TGTGCCAGCAGCTTAGGGAGGAACTCTGGGGCCAACGTCCTGACTTTC. The V and J genes are TRBV7-2 and TRBJ2-6, with a possible D match to TRBD2 (5 bases). The CDR3 is 16 residues long. The V gene lost 1 base and the J gene lost 0 bases, with 7 bases spanning the gap. CDR1 is SGHTA, CDR2 FQGNSA, per germline. Full variable domain (outside the CDR3, taken from reference TRBV7-2 and TRBJ2-6): GAGVSQSPSNKVTEKGKDVELRCDPISGHTALYWYRQSLGQGLEFLIYFQGNSAPDKSGLPSDRFSAERTGGSVSTLTIQRTQQEDSAVYLCASSLGRNSGANVLTFGAGSRLTVL.